This TCR beta chain was sequenced for a study of T-cell reconstitution after alpha-beta-depleted transplantation in children. This clonotype was detected a few times. Preparation of the TCRbeta library used unique molecular identifiers. Using its own MiXCR run on the PCR reads, TCRdb lists one record per CDR3 protein. This sample carries a few hundred thousand distinct CDR3 sequences, 10% of them seen once, and the ten largest clones take approximately 2.3%. The sequence came from a human donor who donated a stem cell graft to a child with acute lymphoblastic leukemia. Source: PBMCs from the stem cell graft donor, taken from the stem cell graft.

The DNA of the CDR3 is TGTGCCACCAGCAGAGCTGGGCGGGAAGGAGAGACCCAGTACTTC. Its translation: CATSRAGREGETQYF. The chain is built from TRBV15 and TRBJ2-5; a possible D gene is TRBD2 (6 bases). The V gene's germline CDR1 is LNHNV and CDR2 YYDKDF (reference sequence). CDR3 length: 15 residues. V was trimmed by 1 base and J by 4 bases, leaving 13 bases between them.